This T cell receptor beta chain was profiled in a study of blood T cell repertoires in COVID-19. Study summary: Sites in the United States, Italy and Spain provided acute and convalescent COVID-19 samples. PBMCs, B-cell-depleted T cells, or T cells were the source of the cDNA or gDNA that made up the material.

Original analysis: Cell counts per sample came from amplifying reference gene primers. Repertoires were generated with immunoSEQ multiplex PCR, while TCRdb's copy carries only in-frame clones and drops some. Clone size and V and J calls were adopted from that table, with D and trimming inferred from the DNA. This table holds tens of thousands of clones, over 60% found once. V gave up 1 base and J gave up 4 bases; unmatched junction bases: 5. Germline V gene data show CDR1 as SGHTA and CDR2 as FQGNSA. The CDR3 extends over 16 amino acids. Sequenced: peripheral blood. The sequence derives from a woman aged 70-85 years with acute or convalescent COVID-19. J is TRBJ2-3 and V is TRBV7-2; 10 bases fit TRBD2. The CDR3 bases are TGTGCCAGCAGCTTAGTGTCTAGCGGGGGCCCAGATACGCAGTATTTT. This encodes CASSLVSSGGPDTQYF.